The clone carrying this T cell receptor (beta chain) was observed many times. Its target is unknown. This sample is part of a study of response to subunit inactivated influenza vaccine. Study observations and caveats: Researchers suggested that each seasonal influenza vaccination recruits few new T cells.

Germline CDR1 reads MNHEY; CDR2 reads SVGAGI. This CDR3 is 14 amino acids long. The V and J ends lost 1 base and 6 bases, in that order; junction bases with no gene match: 3. TCRdb fed the RT-PCR reads into MiXCR, producing one record per CDR3 protein. The sample lists 400,000 to 650,000 distinct CDR3 sequences, approximately 7.8% occurring once. The sample consisted of PBMCs from blood, taken roughly 24 months after vaccination. The TCR was taken from a man between 45 and 75 years old who received an inactivated influenza vaccine. V and J are TRBV6-5 and TRBJ2-1; 7 nucleotides align to TRBD1. The CDR3 coding sequence is TGTGCCAGCAGTTACTTTCCAGGGGGCAATGAGCAGTTCTTC. Translating gives CASSYFPGGNEQFF.